Below, 23 T cell receptor beta chains from the same sample are listed, as sequenced in a study of blood T cell repertoires in COVID-19. Assay: immunoSEQ multiplex PCR; the TCRdb copy retains only in-frame clones and omits some. The sample holds 190,000 or so clones, 86% seen once. The material sequenced was peripheral blood. The receptors derive from a woman aged 25 to 45 with active or convalescent COVID-19.

The rearrangement uses TRBV3-1 (or the pseudogene TRBV3-2) and TRBJ1-3; tentatively, D is TRBD1 (6 bases). In germline, CDR1 is LGHDT, CDR2 YNNKEL (reference sequence). This CDR3 has 21 residues. V was trimmed by 0 bases and J by 1 base, leaving 25 bases between them. CDR3 protein: CASSQDDIRTANHPSGNTIYF. For the CDR3, the DNA is TGTGCCAGCAGCCAAGATGACATTCGGACAGCAAACCATCCTTCTGGAAACACCATATATTTT.

The rearrangement uses TRBV29-1 and TRBJ2-7, with D maybe TRBD2 (5 bases). Germline CDR1 is SQVTM and CDR2 is ANQGSEA. Trimming cost V 5 bases and J 2 bases, with 10 bases left between them. This CDR3 contains 12 residues. This CDR3 is CSVITGTYEQYF. The CDR3 nucleotides read TGCAGCGTTATAACCGGGACCTACGAGCAGTACTTC.

This clone showed up just once. This chain uses TRBV28 with TRBJ2-7; possibly TRBD2 for D (5 bases). With 6 bases removed from V and 1 base from J, the gap between germline ends came to 16 bases. There are 15 residues in the CDR3. Germline V lookup: CDR1 MDHEN, CDR2 SYDVKM. The CDR3: CASRLTRGSSYEQYF. The CDR3 nucleotides are TGTGCCAGCAGGTTGACACGGGGAAGTTCCTACGAGCAGTACTTC.

V and J are TRBV28 and TRBJ2-6, with 9 bases identical to TRBD1. The V and J ends lost 5 bases and 0 bases, in that order; junction bases with no gene match: 11. The CDR3 is 19 amino acids. Germline V gene sequence: CDR1 MDHEN, CDR2 SYDVKM. This CDR3 is CASSPPPGQGVSGANVLTF. For the CDR3, the DNA is TGTGCCAGCAGTCCGCCACCGGGACAGGGAGTCTCTGGGGCCAACGTCCTGACTTTC.

The chain links TRBV5-4 to TRBJ2-7; 10 bases agree with TRBD1. The germline gives CDR1 SGHNT, CDR2 YYREEE (reference sequence). CDR3 length: 15 amino acids. Germline trimming cut 4 bases from V and 2 bases from J; bases unmatched to any gene: 6. The CDR3 is CASSADRGLAYEQYF. CDR3 sequence (DNA): TGTGCCAGCAGCGCGGACAGGGGGTTAGCCTACGAGCAGTACTTC.

This sequence joins TRBV2 and TRBJ2-7; 7 bases map to TRBD1. With 1 base clipped from V and 4 bases from J, the junction kept 10 bases outside the gene matches. The germline V gene has CDR1 SNHLY and CDR2 FYNNEI. The length of the CDR3 is 16 residues. The CDR3 DNA reads TGTGCCAGCAGTGAAGGGGGACAGATTCTCCCTTACGAGCAGTACTTC. This sequence encodes CASSEGGQILPYEQYF. Together with reference TRBV2 and TRBJ2-7, the CDR3 gives the full variable domain: EPEVTQTPSHQVTQMGQEVILRCVPISNHLYFYWYRQILGQKVEFLVSFYNNEISEKSEIFDDQFSVERPDGSNFTLKIRSTKLEDSAMYFCASSEGGQILPYEQYFGPGTRLTVT.

The chain couples TRBV29-1 to TRBJ2-5; 8 positions match TRBD1. Germline loops: CDR1 SQVTM, CDR2 ANQGSEA. Losses at the gene ends were 6 bases for V and 7 bases for J; bases not matched to a gene: 7. CDR3 length equals 12 residues. This CDR3 is CSVSRGRVTQYF. DNA of the CDR3: TGCAGCGTGAGCAGGGGGCGAGTGACCCAGTACTTC.

On this clone itself: At the DNA level, this CDR3 is encoded by other sequences in the same sample as well. V is TRBV5-1 and J is TRBJ2-7, with D uncertain. Germline-derived CDR1 and CDR2 are SGHRS and YFSETQ. Trimming shortened V by 0 bases and J by 5 bases, and 3 bases separated the two germline ends. The CDR3 totals 11 residues. In DNA, the CDR3 is TGCGCCAGCAGCTTGGCCGACGAGCAGTACTTC. Protein sequence: CASSLADEQYF.

The rearrangement joins TRBV24-1 to TRBJ2-1; D may be TRBD2 (6 bases). This CDR3 spans 15 amino acids. The germline gives CDR1 KGHDR, CDR2 SFDVKD. V lost 2 bases, J lost 8 bases, and 15 bases lay in between. The CDR3 DNA follows: TGTGCCACCAGTGATTCGGCGGGGCTTTTGGATGAGCAGTTCTTC. This sequence encodes CATSDSAGLLDEQFF.

This clone appeared a single time. The chain recombines TRBV6-1 with TRBJ2-7, with D possibly TRBD1 on 5 matching bases. The CDR3 is 13 amino acids. In germline, CDR1 is MNHNS, CDR2 SASEGT. V was trimmed by 2 bases and J by 2 bases, leaving 7 bases between them. CDR3 bases: TGTGCCAGCAGTGAAATAGGGGCCTACGAGCAGTACTTC. Protein product: CASSEIGAYEQYF.

This chain uses TRBV6-5 with TRBJ2-7; D uncertain. From germline, CDR1 is MNHEY and CDR2 SVGAGI. The CDR3 spans 13 residues. Deletions cut 0 bases from V and 2 bases from J, with 5 bases between. The CDR3 DNA sequence: TGTGCCAGCAGTTACTCGTTCGCCTACGAGCAGTACTTC. Protein sequence: CASSYSFAYEQYF.

The chain joins TRBV28 to TRBJ2-2; 10 bases align to TRBD2. The CDR3 has 17 residues. Germline lookup yields CDR1 MDHEN and CDR2 SYDVKM. The trim removed 4 bases at V and 0 bases at J, leaving 5 bases unmatched. CDR3 sequence (DNA): TGTGCCAGCAGTTCCCGACTAGCGGGCCCGAACACCGGGGAGCTGTTTTTT. It translates to CASSSRLAGPNTGELFF.

The rearrangement uses TRBV10-3 and TRBJ2-1; D may be TRBD2 (6 bases). The CDR3 loop spans 13 amino acids. Germline CDR1 ENHRY, CDR2 SYGVKD. V gave up 1 base and J gave up 10 bases, with 11 bases separating them. This CDR3 is CAISELAEMEQFF. CDR3 coding DNA: TGTGCCATCAGTGAGTTAGCGGAGATGGAGCAGTTCTTC.

This chain links TRBV30 with TRBJ2-5, with 12 bases that match TRBD2. In germline, CDR1 is GTSNPN, CDR2 SVGIG (reference sequence). Unmatched junction bases numbered 5, after V lost 4 bases and J lost 5 bases. The CDR3 spans 14 residues. This CDR3 reads CAWTSGGAWETQYF. Here the CDR3 DNA reads TGTGCCTGGACTAGCGGGGGGGCGTGGGAGACCCAGTACTTC.

The chain recombines TRBV24-1 with TRBJ2-7; tentatively, D is TRBD1 (6 bases). CDR3 length equals 13 residues. V lost 3 bases, J lost 7 bases, and 12 bases lay in between. Germline V gives CDR1 KGHDR, CDR2 SFDVKD. The DNA of the CDR3 is TGTGCCACCAGTGATCCAAATACAGGGGAGCAGTACTTC. It specifies CATSDPNTGEQYF.

This sequence joins TRBV5-6 and TRBJ1-4, with TRBD1 matching 7 bases. CDR1 and CDR2 from the germline V gene are SGHDT and YYEEEE. The CDR3 has 13 residues. Losses at the gene ends were 0 bases for V and 8 bases for J; bases not matched to a gene: 1. The CDR3: CASSLVGGEKLFF. CDR3 sequence (DNA): TGTGCCAGCAGCTTGGTAGGGGGCGAAAAACTGTTTTTT.

J is TRBJ2-6 and V is TRBV19; 9 nucleotides align to TRBD2. Germline V gives CDR1 LNHDA, CDR2 SQIVND (reference sequence). V dropped 6 bases and J dropped 2; count of bases not matched to a gene: 8. The CDR3 covers 17 residues. The DNA of the CDR3 is TGTGCCAGTAGCCTAGGACTAGCGTCGGCTGGGGCCAACGTCCTGACTTTC. This codes for CASSLGLASAGANVLTF.

The rearrangement uses TRBV5-1 and TRBJ1-4; no definite D call. V lost 4 bases and J 2 bases, leaving 9 bases between the germline ends. Germline V CDR1 and CDR2: SGHRS, YFSETQ. The CDR3 extends over 14 amino acids. Written as DNA, the CDR3 is TGCGCCAGCAGCCGATACTCGACTAATGAAAAACTGTTTTTT. Translating it yields CASSRYSTNEKLFF.

The chain recombines TRBV7-2 with TRBJ1-2; D call uncertain. Between the trimmed V and J ends, which lost 1 base and 5 bases, there was a span of 5 bases. CDR1 and CDR2 (germline): SGHTA, FQGNSA. This CDR3 spans 12 amino acids. The CDR3 is CASSLDRYGYTF. The CDR3 DNA is TGTGCCAGCAGCTTAGACAGATATGGCTACACCTTC.

V usage is TRBV6-4 and J usage is TRBJ1-2; D is unresolved. Trimming removed 2 bases at V and 7 bases at J, with 8 bases between. The CDR3 covers 12 residues. Germline V CDR1 and CDR2: MRHNA, SNTAGT. CDR3: CASSDMGVGYTF. CDR3 nucleotide sequence: TGTGCCAGCAGTGACATGGGCGTTGGCTACACCTTC.

The rearrangement links TRBV5-1 to TRBJ2-6; the D gene is possibly TRBD1 (6 bases). With 0 bases removed from V and 0 bases from J, the gap between germline ends came to 7 bases. Germline assignment: CDR1 SGHRS and CDR2 YFSETQ. The CDR3 totals 16 residues. The CDR3 loop is CASSLGTASGANVLTF. In nucleotides, the CDR3 is TGCGCCAGCAGCTTGGGGACAGCCTCTGGGGCCAACGTCCTGACTTTC.

The rearrangement uses TRBV28 and TRBJ2-7, with 8 nucleotides matching TRBD2. From germline, CDR1 is MDHEN and CDR2 SYDVKM. The V gene end was trimmed by 6 bases and the J gene end by 5 bases; junction bases not matched to a gene: 15. The CDR3 is 16 residues long. The CDR3 DNA is TGTGCCAGCAGGCTCCCGGGGGGGGAGAGGGCGGACGAGCAGTACTTC. Translation: CASRLPGGERADEQYF.

The chain carries TRBV19 and TRBJ1-1; TRBD1 agrees at 8 bases. This CDR3 has 13 residues. V trimming: 10 bases; J trimming: 1 base; junction bases outside the gene matches: 5. The germline V gene has CDR1 LNHDA and CDR2 SQIVND (reference sequence). CDR3 sequence reads: CATLRGRNTEAFF. The CDR3 nucleotides are TGTGCCACGCTCAGGGGGCGGAACACTGAAGCTTTCTTT.